This entry concerns a single TCR beta chain. Its recognized antigen is unknown. There are no base qualities to consult, and no much larger clone falls within one base. These data are taken from a study of blood T cell repertoires in COVID-19 (TCRdb year 2020). Looking at the study overall: The collaborator samples originated in the United States, Italy and Spain and spanned the acute and convalescent phases of COVID-19. The prospective study material was composed of cDNA or gDNA derived from T cells, B-cell-depleted T cells, or PBMCs. Subjects who had been exposed to COVID-19, were actively infected with it, or had recovered from it provided the deeply sampled blood TCRbeta repertoires that made up the dataset. The repertoires were released in a freely available public database intended as a resource for research on the immune response to SARS-CoV-2. The samples were drawn from the first 160 participants of the ongoing ImmuneRACE study and from about 1,200 subjects provided by 6 global collaborators. The sample metadata nearly always contained a de-identified subject ID, COVID-19 status, age in years and sex. Where HLA class I and class II types were available, the types were taken from metadata supplied by the sample provider, not from assay-based typing. Broader findings and caveats from the paper: Clinical and demographic metadata were provided uncurated, with the amount varying by source and participant.

Whole blood was collected in K2EDTA tubes by collaborating institutions according to the institutions' own protocols. For TCRbeta analysis, collaborator samples were shipped as frozen whole blood, as isolated PBMCs, or as DNA extracted from either sample type. From the germline V gene, CDR1 is SNHLY and CDR2 is FYNNEI. Its CDR3 holds 13 amino acids, cysteine through phenylalanine. The DNA shown is the 39-base CDR3, in frame from base 1. V loses 6 bases at its end and J loses 8 bases; junction bases beyond the gene matches: 7. The immunoSEQ Assay, a bias-controlled multiplex PCR, was used to amplify TCRbeta CDR3 regions from genomic DNA. The authors' pipeline ran thus. Nucleated cell counts per sample were estimated from amplification of reference gene primers within the assay. Sequence reads were collapsed and filtered to measure the absolute abundance of every unique TCRbeta CDR3 rearrangement. For each sample, productive Simpson clonality was calculated by taking the square root of Simpson's diversity index across productive rearrangements. TCRdb mirrors the immuneACCESS table, restricted to in-frame sequences. Some clones are absent from its copies; in checked studies, under half trace to an unresolved V gene, and the reason for the others is unknown. The DNA gave D and trimming, while V, J and clone size come from that table. The sample records some 130,000 clones, over 75% of which are singletons. 35% to 50% of the sample goes to the ten largest clones.

Rearrangement joined TRBV2 to TRBJ2-1, with 7 junctional bases fitting TRBD2. The clonotype was recovered from a human donor in a cohort sampled during active COVID-19. Material: peripheral blood. The DNA is as follows: TGTGCCAGCAGCTTCGCGGGAGAACATGAGCAGTTCTTC. Its translation is CASSFAGEHEQFF.